The 21 T cell receptor beta chains reported below all come from one sample, sequenced in a study of long-term antiretroviral therapy in people with HIV. A v3.0 immunoSEQ assay was performed at survey level. Profiled with immunoSEQ multiplex PCR; TCRdb holds only in-frame clones, not every one. The sample shows approximately 6,400 clones, under 85% of them seen only once. The sample was unsorted PBMCs, taken 0.5 years before starting antiretroviral therapy. The source is a middle-aged man with HIV.

The chain has TRBV27 and TRBJ2-1, with TRBD2 as a possible D gene (6 bases). Deletions cut 6 bases from V and 0 bases from J, with 15 bases between. From germline, CDR1 is MNHEY and CDR2 SMNVEV (reference sequence). The CDR3 length is 16 residues. For the CDR3, the DNA is TGTGCCAGCAGCCCCAGGGACGGGGGCTCCTACAATGAGCAGTTCTTC. It translates to CASSPRDGGSYNEQFF.

The gene calls are TRBV29-1 and TRBJ2-7; D unclear. Germline V gives CDR1 SQVTM, CDR2 ANQGSEA. Between the trimmed V and J ends, which lost 3 bases and 3 bases, there was a span of 15 bases. There are 14 residues in the CDR3. CDR3 sequence reads: CSVEVKGSFYEQYF. The CDR3 DNA is TGCAGCGTTGAGGTCAAGGGTAGCTTCTACGAGCAGTACTTC.

This chain uses TRBV2 with TRBJ2-7, with TRBD2 matching 7 bases. The CDR3 is 14 residues long. With 7 bases clipped from V and 5 bases from J, the junction kept 11 bases outside the gene matches. Germline loops: CDR1 SNHLY, CDR2 FYNNEI. The CDR3, as DNA: TGTGCCAGCACTCACCGACTAGCTCTTGACGAGCAGTACTTC. The encoded protein is CASTHRLALDEQYF.

The rearrangement uses TRBV30 and TRBJ1-6; D ambiguous. V lost 0 bases and J 8 bases, leaving 8 bases between the germline ends. The V gene's germline CDR1 is GTSNPN and CDR2 SVGIG (reference sequence). The CDR3 is 13 residues long. CDR3 DNA sequence: TGTGCCTGGAGTGTACTTGGGGATTCACCCCTCCACTTT. The encoded protein is CAWSVLGDSPLHF.

The V and J genes are TRBV7-9 and TRBJ2-7; D is possibly TRBD2 (5 bases). The CDR3 sequence is 15 residues long. Trimming removed 6 bases at V and 0 bases at J, with 15 bases between. The germline gives CDR1 SEHNR, CDR2 FQNEAQ (reference sequence). The CDR3 here is CASSSEPGSSYEQYF. CDR3 DNA sequence: TGTGCCAGCAGTTCCGAGCCGGGAAGCTCCTACGAGCAGTACTTC.

V gene TRBV4-3 combines with J gene TRBJ2-1, with 7 bases lining up with TRBD1. Germline V lookup: CDR1 LGHNA, CDR2 YSLEER. With V trimmed by 1 base and J by 4 bases, 4 bases remained unmatched. CDR3 length: 15 amino acids. The CDR3 nucleotides read TGCGCCAGCAGCCAAGGTACAGGGGCGTACAATGAGCAGTTCTTC. Its protein product is CASSQGTGAYNEQFF.

CDR3 coding DNA: TGTGCCAGCAGTACAGGGGTGGGCGCTGAAGCTTTCTTT. Its protein is CASSTGVGAEAFF. V gene TRBV28 combines with J gene TRBJ1-1, with 7 bases aligning to TRBD1. Germline CDR1 MDHEN, CDR2 SYDVKM. With V trimmed by 5 bases and J by 6 bases, 6 bases remained unmatched. The CDR3 is 13 amino acids.

This clone has only one observation. V and J are TRBV7-9 and TRBJ2-7; possible D gene TRBD1, 6 bases. Trimming took off 5 bases at V and 4 bases at J, with 15 bases between the two ends. This CDR3 region has 14 residues. In germline, CDR1 is SEHNR, CDR2 FQNEAQ (reference sequence). The DNA for the CDR3 is TGTGCCAGCAGCGGCGCCAGGGGCAGGTACGAGCAGTACTTC. Translating it yields CASSGARGRYEQYF. Full variable domain (rest looked up from reference TRBV7-9 and TRBJ2-7): DTGVSQNPRHKITKRGQNVTFRCDPISEHNRLYWYRQTLGQGPEFLTYFQNEAQLEKSRLLSDRFSAERPKGSFSTLEIQRTEQGDSAMYLCASSGARGRYEQYFGPGTRLTVT.

The chain joins TRBV9 to TRBJ2-7; possibly TRBD1 for D (6 bases). Germline CDR1 SGDLS, CDR2 YYNGEE. V gave up 0 bases and J gave up 1 base, with 11 bases separating them. The CDR3 has 15 residues. The CDR3 region is CASSVGPRGSYEQYF. The CDR3 nucleotides read TGTGCCAGCAGCGTAGGCCCTAGGGGGTCCTACGAGCAGTACTTC.

The chain uses TRBV9 and TRBJ1-4, with D maybe TRBD1 (6 bases). V lost 4 bases and J lost 8, with 15 bases in between. Per germline, CDR1 SGDLS and CDR2 YYNGEE. The CDR3 consists of 14 residues. CDR3 protein: CASSRRRGGEKLFF. CDR3 bases: TGTGCCAGCAGCCGAAGGAGGGGGGGAGAAAAACTGTTTTTT.

The chain combines TRBV29-1 with TRBJ2-3, with 7 nucleotides matching TRBD1. CDR3 length: 15 residues. Trimming at V came to 4 bases and at J to 2 bases, leaving 9 bases not matched to a gene. From germline, CDR1 is SQVTM and CDR2 ANQGSEA. CDR3 in DNA: TGCAGCGTTGGGAACAGGGGTCCATCCACAGATACGCAGTATTTT. Translated: CSVGNRGPSTDTQYF.

In this sample, this clone turned up a few times. CDR3 coding DNA: TGTGCCAGCAGTTACTTCATGGGGACACAAAGTGAAAAACTGTTTTTT. Its translation: CASSYFMGTQSEKLFF. The chain has TRBV6-5 and TRBJ1-4; weak D call: TRBD1 (6 bases). Germline CDR1 reads MNHEY; CDR2 reads SVGAGI. CDR3 length: 16 residues. V gave up 1 base and J gave up 7 bases, with 16 bases separating them.

The chain recombines TRBV5-5 with TRBJ2-7, with 8 bases that match TRBD1. Germline V gene sequence: CDR1 SGHKS, CDR2 YYEKEE (reference sequence). J gave up 1 base and V 0 bases, and 3 bases lay outside the gene matches. The CDR3 length is 15 residues. The CDR3 here is CASSLDTGGSYEQYF. The CDR3 DNA sequence: TGTGCCAGCAGCTTGGATACAGGGGGTTCCTACGAGCAGTACTTC.

J is TRBJ2-3 and V is TRBV11-2; unclear D gene. The CDR3 extends over 12 amino acids. The V gene lost 0 bases and the J gene lost 6 bases, with 4 bases spanning the gap. Germline V CDR1 and CDR2: SGHAT, FQNNGV. The CDR3 is CASSLDPDTQYF. The CDR3 region has the DNA TGTGCCAGCAGCTTAGATCCGGATACGCAGTATTTT. Filled out from reference TRBV11-2 and TRBJ2-3, the complete variable domain reads EAGVAQSPRYKIIEKRQSVAFWCNPISGHATLYWYQQILGQGPKLLIQFQNNGVVDDSQLPKDRFSAERLKGVDSTLKIQPAKLEDSAVYLCASSLDPDTQYFGPGTRLTVL.

CDR3 sequence: CASSYRGDEKLFF. In DNA, the CDR3 is TGTGCCAGCAGTTACAGGGGGGATGAAAAACTGTTTTTT. The chain recombines TRBV6-6 with TRBJ1-4; a possible D gene is TRBD1 (6 bases). Germline CDR1 is MNHNY and CDR2 is SVGAGI (reference sequence). V dropped 2 bases and J dropped 6 bases, with 7 bases sitting between them. The CDR3 runs to 13 residues.

The rearrangement uses TRBV6-1 and TRBJ2-1, with D unclear. Germline CDR1 is MNHNS and CDR2 is SASEGT. V shed 6 bases and J shed 4 bases, with 10 bases lying between them. This CDR3 comprises 13 residues. CDR3 region: CASRWSGYNEQFF. CDR3 sequence (DNA): TGTGCCAGCAGATGGTCAGGATACAATGAGCAGTTCTTC.

This clone was seen more than once but under ten times. The genes are TRBV5-1 and TRBJ1-2; D is unclear. V shed 0 bases and J shed 8 bases, with 11 bases lying between them. Per the germline V gene, CDR1 is SGHRS and CDR2 is YFSETQ. The CDR3 is 13 amino acids. CDR3 DNA sequence: TGCGCCAGCAGCTTGGATGGGTTGGGAGGCTACACCTTC. Its protein is CASSLDGLGGYTF.

Within the sample, this clone is large. V is TRBV5-6 and J is TRBJ1-1; TRBD1 is a possible D gene (6 bases). In germline, CDR1 is SGHDT, CDR2 YYEEEE. This CDR3 spans 16 amino acids. The V gene lost 0 bases and the J gene lost 1 base, with 13 bases spanning the gap. CDR3 in amino acids: CASSLAPRTANTEAFF. DNA for the CDR3: TGTGCCAGCAGCTTGGCCCCTCGGACAGCGAACACTGAAGCTTTCTTT.

V and J are TRBV10-2 and TRBJ2-3, with TRBD2 matching 10 bases. Germline V CDR1 and CDR2: WSHSY, SAAADI. The V segment lost 4 bases and the J segment 1 base; nucleotides outside the gene matches: 5. The length of the CDR3 is 16 residues. CDR3 protein: CASSVLTSGGTDTQYF. In DNA form, the CDR3 reads TGCGCCAGCAGTGTGCTTACTAGCGGGGGCACAGATACGCAGTATTTT.

This chain joins TRBV27 and TRBJ2-1; 11 bases map to TRBD2. The CDR3 has 16 residues. Trimming took 6 bases from V and 2 from J; bases not matched to a gene: 6. The germline gives CDR1 MNHEY, CDR2 SMNVEV (reference sequence). For the CDR3, the DNA is TGTGCCAGCAGCACGAGACTAGCGGGGACCTACAATGAGCAGTTCTTC. This codes for CASSTRLAGTYNEQFF.

The rearrangement links TRBV28 to TRBJ2-7; 9 bases align to TRBD1. The CDR3 is 15 residues long. V shed 6 bases and J 3 bases; nucleotides not matched to a gene: 9. Germline-derived CDR1 and CDR2 are MDHEN and SYDVKM. This CDR3 reads CASSPPGTGYYEQYF. The CDR3 coding sequence is TGTGCCAGCAGCCCCCCTGGGACAGGGTACTACGAGCAGTACTTC.